The sequence of this T cell receptor (beta chain) was determined in a study of T cell repertoires in cytomegalovirus infection. In the study overall: Recently described HLA-C-restricted plus well-studied HLA-B-restricted CMV epitopes were used. Public TCR beta signatures were indicative of both CMV infection and a matching HLA type.

A single record per CDR3 protein comes from TCRdb applying MiXCR to the reads. The sample has approximately 1,000,000 distinct CDR3 sequences; around 29% are singletons. This clonotype was seen a single time. Its antigen remains unknown. This clonotype was obtained from a human donor in good health (CMV status not recorded). Some clones in this sample may be carry-over from other donors' samples. The specimen was cultured CD8+ T cells from PBMCs, collected from culture after CMV antigen stimulation.

CDR3 protein: CSARDSLSSPGELFF. CDR3 bases: TGCAGTGCTAGAGATTCCCTTTCTTCTCCCGGGGAGCTGTTTTTT. This chain connects TRBV20-1 to TRBJ2-2; D not resolved. The germline V gene has CDR1 DFQATT and CDR2 SNEGSKA (reference sequence). V was cut by 0 bases and J by 6 bases, with 14 bases left in between. CDR3 size: 15 residues.